These T cell receptor beta chains were read from a single sample in a study of T cells in Graves' hyperthyroidism and ophthalmopathy. In TCRdb, the multiplex PCR reads were re-called with MiXCR into one record per CDR3 protein. The sample includes around 690,000 distinct CDR3 sequences, 20% of them seen just once. The sequencing input was blood. The receptors shown here come from a man under 40 with Graves' ophthalmopathy. The CDR3 runs from the conserved cysteine through the conserved F or W. D genes are given only for firm matches.

CASTLAGYGYTF	TRBV28	TRBJ1-2	.
CASSHSPGQNSPLHF	TRBV4-3	TRBJ1-6	TRBD1
CASSLFPHEQYF	TRBV5-1	TRBJ2-7	.
CSVRTNNEQFF	TRBV29-1	TRBJ2-1	.
CSARARTEQYF	TRBV20-1	TRBJ2-7	.
CASSLTPLAKNIQYF	TRBV5-1	TRBJ2-4	.
CSARPTDWYQETQYF	TRBV20-1	TRBJ2-5	.
CASRSIRGYTF	TRBV6-2/TRBV6-3	TRBJ1-2	.
CASSQDGTVGNEKLFF	TRBV4-1	TRBJ1-4	.
CASSTLLGYTF	TRBV12-3/TRBV12-4	TRBJ1-2	.
CASSLADRAQSLNQPQHF	TRBV7-8	TRBJ1-5	TRBD1
CASSYSGTGDSPLHF	TRBV6-1	TRBJ1-6	TRBD1
CASSTSDDSGYEQYF	TRBV19	TRBJ2-7	.
CASSMGSERYSNQPQHF	TRBV19	TRBJ1-5	.
CASSFDRTGGARAKNIQYF	TRBV28	TRBJ2-4	TRBD1
CSVWGGGDTNTGELFF	TRBV29-1	TRBJ2-2	.
CASSYSKPGQSSVQYF	TRBV6-2/TRBV6-3	TRBJ2-7	TRBD1
CASSRSGSYTGELFF	TRBV5-6	TRBJ2-2	TRBD2
CASSRQGNEKLFF	TRBV11-2	TRBJ1-4	TRBD1
CASSPPSGTSGSAEQFF	TRBV5-1	TRBJ2-1	TRBD2
CASSAGQSYEQYF	TRBV2	TRBJ2-7	.
CASSQGYSPLHF	TRBV3-1	TRBJ1-6	.
CASSDPSGRAYEQYF	TRBV25-1	TRBJ2-7	TRBD2
CASSRDLDYGYTF	TRBV5-1	TRBJ1-2	.
CASSSLPYTGELFF	TRBV6-2/TRBV6-3	TRBJ2-2	.
CASGGGRSYEQYF	TRBV3-1	TRBJ2-7	.
CASSQDKGLYNSPLHF	TRBV3-1	TRBJ1-6	.
CAWSVMVTSGSTDTQYF	TRBV30	TRBJ2-3	TRBD2
CASSQEGTGVGEQYF	TRBV4-1	TRBJ2-7	TRBD1
CASSGQGYNEQFF	TRBV19	TRBJ2-1	TRBD1
CASSRTGSNNQPQHF	TRBV7-2	TRBJ1-5	TRBD1
CASSFDKNTDTQYF	TRBV6-4	TRBJ2-3	.
CASSLGLGTSGSSYEQYF	TRBV7-2	TRBJ2-7	TRBD2
CASSFTWNTGELFF	TRBV7-9	TRBJ2-2	.
CATSDSRQGAVEQYF	TRBV24-1	TRBJ2-7	TRBD1
CASSYARRGSSYEQYF	TRBV6-1	TRBJ2-7	TRBD2
CASTAGTGNTEAFF	TRBV5-1	TRBJ1-1	.
CASSEALSEIYEQYF	TRBV6-1	TRBJ2-7	.
CSARDRDRGRRETQYF	TRBV20-1	TRBJ2-5	TRBD1
CGARDRRLGDRETQYF	TRBV20-1	TRBJ2-5	.
CASSQGIVTNEQFF	TRBV14	TRBJ2-1	.
CASHGRYEQYF	TRBV28	TRBJ2-7	.
CASSSPGGSRTGELFF	TRBV27	TRBJ2-2	TRBD1
CAWNRDRAGNEQFF	TRBV30	TRBJ2-1	TRBD1